Listed here are 27 T cell receptor beta chains from one sample, sequenced in a study of blood T cell repertoires in COVID-19. Only in-frame clones appear in the TCRdb table, and some are missing; sequencing was by immunoSEQ multiplex PCR. The table includes 140,000 to 150,000 clones, 80% to 90% detected once. Material: PBMCs or T cells enriched from blood (not recorded which). The receptors were gathered from a woman aged 50 to 65 with acute COVID-19.

This chain uses TRBV5-1 with TRBJ2-1; possibly TRBD2 for D (6 bases). Trimming took 4 bases from V and 6 from J, leaving 11 bases between them. Germline CDR1 and CDR2: SGHRS and YFSETQ. This CDR3 is 13 amino acids long. The CDR3 reads CASSPGLSNEQFF. Here the CDR3 DNA reads TGCGCCAGCAGCCCGGGACTTAGCAATGAGCAGTTCTTC.

The chain combines TRBV5-1 with TRBJ2-7, with a tentative D call TRBD1 (6 bases). Germline V gene data show CDR1 as SGHRS and CDR2 as YFSETQ. Deletions cut 5 bases from V and 6 bases from J, with 18 bases between. The CDR3 extends over 14 amino acids. The DNA for the CDR3 is TGCGCCAGCAGGACAGGTAGGGAAACAGGCGAGCAGTACTTC. Amino acid sequence: CASRTGRETGEQYF.

This rearrangement joins TRBV6-5 to TRBJ1-5; D not certain. Looked up from germline, CDR1 is MNHEY and CDR2 is SVGAGI. This CDR3 comprises 15 residues. The V gene lost 4 bases and the J gene lost 6 bases, with 16 bases spanning the gap. CDR3 sequence: CASSSRAAGRQPQHF. CDR3 sequence (DNA): TGTGCCAGCAGTTCGAGGGCGGCCGGGCGTCAGCCCCAGCATTTT.

This clone was detected once. J is TRBJ2-1 and V is TRBV4-1; a possible D gene is TRBD2 (6 bases). The germline V and J ends were trimmed by 2 bases and 0 bases, with 11 bases remaining between them. This CDR3 is 16 amino acids long. The germline gives CDR1 MGHRA, CDR2 YSYEKL. CDR3 sequence: CASSQSGLSSYNEQFF. The CDR3 DNA sequence: TGCGCCAGCAGCCAATCGGGACTGTCCTCCTACAATGAGCAGTTCTTC.

The chain links TRBV2 to TRBJ1-2, with a tentative D call TRBD1 (6 bases). The CDR3 runs 15 residues. Trimming left V 1 base short and J 4 bases short, with 13 bases between. CDR1 and CDR2 (germline): SNHLY, FYNNEI. The CDR3 DNA reads TGTGCCAGCAGTGAAGTTGGGACAATCCCCTATGGCTACACCTTC. It encodes CASSEVGTIPYGYTF.

This chain links TRBV5-4 with TRBJ2-3; 7 bases align to TRBD1. The J segment lost 2 bases and the V segment lost 0 bases, leaving 6 bases of the junction unmatched. The CDR3 consists of 16 residues. Germline V gene data show CDR1 as SGHNT and CDR2 as YYREEE (reference sequence). The CDR3 nucleotides are TGTGCCAGCAGCTTGGCAGGGGGACAGTCCACAGATACGCAGTATTTT. It encodes CASSLAGGQSTDTQYF.

This rearrangement joins TRBV27 to TRBJ1-1, with D maybe TRBD1 (6 bases). This CDR3 has 13 amino acids. V lost 2 bases, J lost 6 bases, and 10 bases lay in between. Germline-derived CDR1 and CDR2 are MNHEY and SMNVEV (reference sequence). The CDR3 loop reads CASSLEGVSEAFF. In nucleotides, the CDR3 is TGTGCCAGCAGTTTAGAGGGGGTCTCTGAAGCTTTCTTT.

The V call is TRBV7-2, the J call TRBJ1-1; maybe TRBD1 (5 bases). V was clipped by 1 base and J by 11 bases, with 14 bases between them. CDR1 is SGHTA, CDR2 FQGNSA, per germline. The CDR3 consists of 13 residues. DNA for the CDR3: TGTGCCAGCAGCTTAGAGGGGTGGGCGGGGGCTTTCTTT. Translated, it gives CASSLEGWAGAFF.

The chain uses TRBV7-9 and TRBJ2-2, with D possibly matching TRBD2 (5 bases). Trimming left V 2 bases short and J 0 bases short, with 7 bases between. The germline V gene has CDR1 SEHNR and CDR2 FQNEAQ (reference sequence). The CDR3 extends over 15 amino acids. As DNA, the CDR3 is TGTGCCAGCAGCTTAAGAGGGACGAACACCGGGGAGCTGTTTTTT. The encoded protein is CASSLRGTNTGELFF.

The chain uses TRBV28 and TRBJ2-5; 7 bases match TRBD2. The junction had 6 bases not matched to a gene; V was cut back by 1 base and J by 1 base. The CDR3 has 16 residues. Looked up from germline, CDR1 is MDHEN and CDR2 is SYDVKM. The CDR3 coding sequence is TGTGCCAGCAGTTTATCGGGTAGCGGGTCCCAAGAGACCCAGTACTTC. Translated: CASSLSGSGSQETQYF. The complete variable domain, with remaining parts taken from reference TRBV28 and TRBJ2-5, reads DVKVTQSSRYLVKRTGEKVFLECVQDMDHENMFWYRQDPGLGLRLIYFSYDVKMKEKGDIPEGYSVSREKKERFSLILESASTNQTSMYLCASSLSGSGSQETQYFGPGTRLLVL.

The chain carries TRBV29-1 and TRBJ1-3; D unresolved. This CDR3 region has 15 residues. Deletions cut 4 bases from V and 1 base from J, with 14 bases between. Germline lookup yields CDR1 SQVTM and CDR2 ANQGSEA. CDR3 amino acids: CSVARGSGSGNTIYF. For the CDR3, the DNA is TGCAGCGTTGCCAGAGGGTCGGGGTCTGGAAACACCATATATTTT.

CDR3 nucleotide sequence: TGCGCCAGCAGCTTGGACGGAGATCAGCCCCAGCATTTT. Amino acid sequence: CASSLDGDQPQHF. The chain is built from TRBV5-1 and TRBJ1-5; D uncertain. Trimming removed 0 bases at V and 5 bases at J, with 6 bases between. CDR1 is SGHRS and CDR2 is YFSETQ in the germline V gene. This CDR3 comprises 13 residues.

The chain is built from TRBV6-1 and TRBJ2-5; 10 nucleotides agree with TRBD2. Trimming removed 3 bases from V and 5 bases from J; junction bases left unmatched: 15. Germline V lookup: CDR1 MNHNS, CDR2 SASEGT. The CDR3 totals 18 residues. CDR3 DNA sequence: TGTGCCAGCAGTGAGAGGGGGGGCCTAGCGGGAGCCTGGGAGACCCAGTACTTC. Translated, it gives CASSERGGLAGAWETQYF.

This clone was observed a single time. The gene calls are TRBV5-4 and TRBJ2-1; the match to TRBD2 covers 12 bases. Per the germline V gene, CDR1 is SGHNT and CDR2 is YYREEE (reference sequence). The CDR3 is made up of 16 amino acids. Trimming took 0 bases from V and 7 from J; bases not matched to a gene: 5. CDR3 DNA: TGTGCCAGCAGCTTGGGGGCTGGGACTAGCGGGAATGAGCAGTTCTTC. It codes for CASSLGAGTSGNEQFF.

J is TRBJ2-6 and V is TRBV6-5, with D unclear. The CDR3 contains 14 residues. CDR1 MNHEY and CDR2 SVGAGI come from the germline V gene. Trimming shortened V by 7 bases and J by 0 bases, and 7 bases separated the two germline ends. This chain's CDR3 is CASIDVSGANVLTF. The DNA for the CDR3 is TGTGCCAGCATAGATGTCTCTGGGGCCAACGTCCTGACTTTC.

The chain uses TRBV19 and TRBJ1-4; D gene ambiguous. The CDR3 is 16 amino acids. Germline V gene data show CDR1 as LNHDA and CDR2 as SQIVND (reference sequence). Trimming took 3 bases from V and 0 from J, leaving 11 bases between them. CDR3 sequence: CASSMSQAATNEKLFF. The CDR3 DNA reads as TGTGCCAGTAGTATGAGCCAGGCAGCAACTAATGAAAAACTGTTTTTT.

This sequence joins TRBV9 and TRBJ2-3; 13 bases map to TRBD2. Germline V gene sequence: CDR1 SGDLS, CDR2 YYNGEE. V was clipped by 4 bases and J by 5 bases; unmatched bases: 7. The CDR3 runs 16 residues. CDR3 DNA sequence: TGTGCCAGCAGCCCCACTAGCGGGAGGGCCATAGATACGCAGTATTTT. Translation: CASSPTSGRAIDTQYF. The full variable domain, completed using reference TRBV9 and TRBJ2-3, is DSGVTQTPKHLITATGQRVTLRCSPRSGDLSVYWYQQSLDQGLQFLIQYYNGEERAKGNILERFSAQQFPDLHSELNLSSLELGDSALYFCASSPTSGRAIDTQYFGPGTRLTVL.

The chain recombines TRBV20-1 with TRBJ1-2; D uncertain. There are 13 residues in the CDR3. The ends were cut back, 3 bases at V and 8 bases at J, with 16 bases in the middle. CDR1 and CDR2 from the germline V gene are DFQATT and SNEGSKA (reference sequence). The DNA for the CDR3 is TGCAGTGCTAGTAGTGGGTCGACGGGGGGCTACACCTTC. Its translation is CSASSGSTGGYTF.

The chain links TRBV13 to TRBJ2-2, with 12 bases that match TRBD2. The V gene's germline CDR1 is PRHDT and CDR2 FYEKMQ (reference sequence). V shed 2 bases, J shed 3 bases, and the junction held 13 bases outside the gene matches. The CDR3 has 20 residues. The chain's CDR3 is CASSLWRGSSGRGDTGELFF. The CDR3 bases are TGTGCCAGCAGCTTATGGCGTGGCTCTAGCGGGAGGGGAGACACCGGGGAGCTGTTTTTT. Complete variable domain (other parts from reference TRBV13 and TRBJ2-2): AAGVIQSPRHLIKEKRETATLKCYPIPRHDTVYWYQQGPGQDPQFLISFYEKMQSDKGSIPDRFSAQQFSDYHSELNMSSLELGDSALYFCASSLWRGSSGRGDTGELFFGEGSRLTVL.

The rearrangement uses TRBV9 and TRBJ1-6; 10 positions match TRBD1. Unmatched junction bases numbered 4, after V lost 4 bases and J lost 9 bases. Looked up from germline, CDR1 is SGDLS and CDR2 is YYNGEE. The CDR3 is made up of 14 amino acids. The CDR3 DNA reads as TGTGCCAGCAGCACCGGGACAGGGGTTTCACCCCTCCACTTT. Residues: CASSTGTGVSPLHF.

The chain recombines TRBV18 with TRBJ2-7; the D gene is possibly TRBD1 (5 bases). The CDR3 extends over 13 amino acids. Trimming took off 3 bases at V and 4 bases at J, with 10 bases between the two ends. The V gene's germline CDR1 is KGHSH and CDR2 LQKENI. The CDR3 DNA sequence: TGTGCCAGCTCACCCCCCAGGGCTTACGAGCAGTACTTC. This sequence encodes CASSPPRAYEQYF. Variable domain in full (rest from reference TRBV18 and TRBJ2-7): NAGVMQNPRHLVRRRGQEARLRCSPMKGHSHVYWYRQLPEEGLKFMVYLQKENIIDESGMPKERFSAEFPKEGPSILRIQQVVRGDSAAYFCASSPPRAYEQYFGPGTRLTVT.

This clone is a singleton in its sample. V usage is TRBV19 and J usage is TRBJ1-5; 9 bases agree with TRBD1. This CDR3 contains 13 residues. Trimming at V came to 5 bases and at J to 10 bases, leaving 6 bases not matched to a gene. Germline-derived CDR1 and CDR2 are LNHDA and SQIVND (reference sequence). CDR3 in DNA: TGTGCCAGTAGTGGGACAGGGAGGGAACCCCAGCATTTT. Translation: CASSGTGREPQHF.

The chain carries TRBV6-1 and TRBJ1-3; unclear D gene. The length of the CDR3 is 14 residues. The germline CDR1 and CDR2 sequences are MNHNS and SASEGT. The ends were cut back, 1 base at V and 7 bases at J, with 11 bases in the middle. CDR3 region: CASSEGPGANTIYF. CDR3 DNA: TGTGCCAGCAGTGAAGGCCCGGGTGCGAACACCATATATTTT.

V and J are TRBV19 and TRBJ2-1; 12 positions agree with TRBD2. Germline V gene data show CDR1 as LNHDA and CDR2 as SQIVND (reference sequence). This CDR3 spans 17 amino acids. V was pared by 6 bases and J by 7 bases, with 13 bases of the junction left unmatched. The CDR3 nucleotides read TGTGCCAGTAGCCCTACCCCACTAGCGGGAGGAAAAAATGAGCAGTTCTTC. It encodes CASSPTPLAGGKNEQFF.

CDR3 nucleotide sequence: TGTGCCAGCAGTTCTCCGGGACTAGAAGGGGATGAGCAGTTCTTC. Protein sequence: CASSSPGLEGDEQFF. The rearrangement joins TRBV27 to TRBJ2-1; the match to TRBD2 covers 8 bases. This CDR3 spans 15 amino acids. Trimming cost V 4 bases and J 8 bases; bases outside gene matches: 10. The germline V gene encodes CDR1 MNHEY and CDR2 SMNVEV (reference sequence).

This clone occurred once. This chain joins TRBV5-5 and TRBJ1-4; D not resolved. The V gene's germline CDR1 is SGHKS and CDR2 YYEKEE (reference sequence). The CDR3 extends over 14 amino acids. The V and J ends lost 0 bases and 0 bases respectively, with 3 bases between them. The CDR3 spells CASSLVTTNEKLFF. In DNA, the CDR3 is TGTGCCAGCAGCTTGGTTACAACTAATGAAAAACTGTTTTTT.

The CDR3 coding sequence is TGTGCCAGCAGACGACAGGGGGCGCGTACTGGATCTGGAAACACCATATATTTT. This sequence encodes CASRRQGARTGSGNTIYF. The chain uses TRBV6-6 and TRBJ1-3, with TRBD1 identical over 10 bases. CDR3 length equals 18 residues. Per the germline V gene, CDR1 is MNHNY and CDR2 is SVGAGI (reference sequence). V shed 6 bases, J shed 1 base, and the junction held 12 bases outside the gene matches.